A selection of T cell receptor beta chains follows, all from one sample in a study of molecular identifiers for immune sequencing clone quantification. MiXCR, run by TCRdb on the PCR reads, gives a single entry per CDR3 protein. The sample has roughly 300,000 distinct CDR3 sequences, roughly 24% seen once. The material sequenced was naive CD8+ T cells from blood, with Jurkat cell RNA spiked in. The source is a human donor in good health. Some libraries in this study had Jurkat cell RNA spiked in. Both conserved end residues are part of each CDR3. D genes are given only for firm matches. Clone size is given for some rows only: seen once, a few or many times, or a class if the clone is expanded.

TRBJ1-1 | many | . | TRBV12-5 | CASGGGMNTEAFF | TGTGCTAGTGGGGGGGGTATGAACACTGAAGCTTTCTTT
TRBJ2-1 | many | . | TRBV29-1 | CSVEGFKGGIYNEQFF | TGCAGCGTTGAAGGGTTTAAAGGAGGGATTTACAATGAGCAGTTCTTC
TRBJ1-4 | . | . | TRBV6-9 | CATPGHKARSTNEKLFF | TGTGCCACCCCGGGACACAAAGCAAGGTCAACTAATGAAAAACTGTTTTTT
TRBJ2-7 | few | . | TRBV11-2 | CASSPRAGSYEQYF | TGTGCCAGCAGCCCGAGGGCAGGCTCATACGAGCAGTACTTC
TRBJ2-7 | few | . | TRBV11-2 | CASSLSPDEQYF | TGTGCCAGCAGCTTATCGCCTGACGAGCAGTACTTC
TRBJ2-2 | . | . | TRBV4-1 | CASTPRAGVSTGELFF | TGCGCCAGCACCCCAAGGGCAGGGGTCAGCACCGGGGAGCTGTTTTTT
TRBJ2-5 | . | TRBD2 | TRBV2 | CASRTSGGHQETQYF | TGTGCCAGCAGGACTAGCGGGGGGCACCAAGAGACCCAGTACTTC
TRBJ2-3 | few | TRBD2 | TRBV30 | CAWSAETSGRGWAQYF | TGTGCCTGGAGTGCCGAAACTAGCGGGAGGGGCTGGGCGCAGTATTTT
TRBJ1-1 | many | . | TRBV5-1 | CASSTSQNTEAFF | TGCGCCAGCAGCACGTCTCAAAACACTGAAGCTTTCTTT
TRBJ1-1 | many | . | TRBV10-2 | CASSDLSPTEAFF | TGCGCCAGCAGTGATTTAAGTCCCACTGAAGCTTTCTTT
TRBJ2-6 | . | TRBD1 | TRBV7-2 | CASSLLPGTGHSGANVLTF | TGTGCCAGCAGCTTATTGCCCGGGACAGGGCACTCTGGGGCCAACGTCCTGACTTTC
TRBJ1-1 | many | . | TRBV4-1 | CASSRGMNTEAFF | TGCGCCAGCAGTCGAGGAATGAACACTGAAGCTTTCTTT
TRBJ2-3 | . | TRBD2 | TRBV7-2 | CASSLGASGWYTDTQYF | TGTGCCAGCAGCTTAGGTGCTAGCGGATGGTACACAGATACGCAGTATTTT
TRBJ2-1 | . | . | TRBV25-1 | CASSWGVHEQSF | TGTGCCAGCAGTTGGGGCGTCCATGAGCAGTCCTTC
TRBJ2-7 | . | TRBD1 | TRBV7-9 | CASSAGQGRYYEQYF | TGTGCCAGCAGCGCCGGACAGGGTAGATACTACGAGCAGTACTTC
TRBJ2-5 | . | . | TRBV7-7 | CASSPLEDKETQYF | TGTGCCAGCAGCCCACTCGAAGATAAAGAGACCCAGTACTTC